Presented here are 11 T cell receptor beta chains from one specimen sequenced in a study of CD8+ T cells in alopecia areata. cDNA serving as the sequencing template came from extracted, reverse transcribed RNA. Sequencing was performed with immunoSEQ multiplex PCR; in TCRdb, only in-frame clones are kept and a portion is missing. The sample holds 120,000 or so clones; 55% to 70% are singletons and the top ten take around 2.8%. The material sequenced was CD4+ T cells sorted from blood. These receptors were obtained from a human donor in good health.

V usage is TRBV18 and J usage is TRBJ2-3, with 8 bases lining up with TRBD1. The CDR3 has 15 residues. Trimming removed 1 base from V and 4 bases from J; junction bases left unmatched: 4. Germline V lookup: CDR1 KGHSH, CDR2 LQKENI. The CDR3 coding sequence is TGTGCCAGCTCACCACTGGACAGGGCGGCAGATACGCAGTATTTT. Amino acids: CASSPLDRAADTQYF. Looking up the rest from reference TRBV18 and TRBJ2-3 gives the full variable domain: NAGVMQNPRHLVRRRGQEARLRCSPMKGHSHVYWYRQLPEEGLKFMVYLQKENIIDESGMPKERFSAEFPKEGPSILRIQQVVRGDSAAYFCASSPLDRAADTQYFGPGTRLTVL.

This chain links TRBV30 with TRBJ2-3; D is uncertain. The CDR3 spans 14 residues. Trimming left V 1 base short and J 0 bases short, with 8 bases between. Germline loops: CDR1 GTSNPN, CDR2 SVGIG (reference sequence). CDR3 nucleotide sequence: TGTGCCTGGAGTGCTTGGGGAAGCACAGATACGCAGTATTTT. This gives the protein CAWSAWGSTDTQYF.

This clone has just a few counts. This rearrangement joins TRBV18 to TRBJ1-1, with D possibly being TRBD1 (6 bases). V dropped 5 bases and J dropped 1 base, with 8 bases sitting between them. Per the germline V gene, CDR1 is KGHSH and CDR2 is LQKENI. The CDR3 has 13 residues. Here the CDR3 DNA reads TGTGCCAGCTCAGAGGGACAGAACACTGAAGCTTTCTTT. Protein sequence: CASSEGQNTEAFF.

This clone was detected many times. This sequence joins TRBV6-6 and TRBJ1-6; perhaps TRBD1 as D (6 bases). The CDR3 spans 14 residues. CDR1 and CDR2 (germline): MNHNY, SVGAGI (reference sequence). The germline V and J ends were trimmed by 6 bases and 5 bases, with 11 bases remaining between them. As DNA, the CDR3 is TGTGCCAGCAGCCTACAGGGAGATAATTCACCCCTCCACTTT. Translation: CASSLQGDNSPLHF.

V usage is TRBV23-1 and J usage is TRBJ2-7; D is ambiguous. TRBV23-1 falls under the ORF class, with uncertain function. CDR3 length equals 15 residues. V lost 1 base, J lost 0 bases, and 10 bases lay in between. The CDR3, as DNA: TGCGCCAGCAGTCAATGGGCCGGGTCCTCCTACGAGCAGTACTTC. Its translation is CASSQWAGSSYEQYF.

V and J are TRBV14 and TRBJ2-6; 8 positions match TRBD1. The J segment lost 2 bases and the V segment lost 4 bases, leaving 1 base of the junction unmatched. CDR3 size: 15 residues. Germline values: CDR1 SGHDN, CDR2 FVKESK. The CDR3 DNA follows: TGTGCCAGCAGCCTGACAGGGGCTGGGGCCAACGTCCTGACTTTC. Translating it yields CASSLTGAGANVLTF.

A few counts support this clone. This chain links TRBV5-6 with TRBJ1-2, with 10 bases lining up with TRBD1. Germline values: CDR1 SGHDT, CDR2 YYEEEE. The trim removed 5 bases at V and 4 bases at J, leaving 8 bases unmatched. The CDR3 extends over 15 amino acids. This CDR3 reads CASSLGTGASYGYTF. The CDR3 DNA is TGTGCCAGCAGTCTCGGGACAGGGGCGTCCTATGGCTACACCTTC. Using reference TRBV5-6 and TRBJ1-2 for the parts outside the CDR3, the full variable domain is DAGVTQSPTHLIKTRGQQVTLRCSPKSGHDTVSWYQQALGQGPQFIFQYYEEEERQRGNFPDRFSGHQFPNYSSELNVNALLLGDSALYLCASSLGTGASYGYTFGSGTRLTVV.

This chain joins TRBV29-1 and TRBJ1-4; D call uncertain. The CDR3 has 10 amino acids. The germline gives CDR1 SQVTM, CDR2 ANQGSEA. Deletions cut 5 bases from V and 13 bases from J, with 11 bases between. In nucleotides, the CDR3 is TGCAGCGTTTTGGGATCGGGACTGTTTTTT. Encoded protein: CSVLGSGLFF.

The chain has TRBV5-1 and TRBJ2-2; 9 nucleotides align to TRBD2. V was pared by 4 bases and J by 6 bases, with 13 bases of the junction left unmatched. The germline V gene encodes CDR1 SGHRS and CDR2 YFSETQ. This CDR3 has 17 residues. CDR3 sequence: CASSQQGGERGAGELFF. The CDR3 DNA follows: TGCGCCAGCAGCCAACAAGGCGGCGAGCGGGGGGCCGGGGAGCTGTTTTTT. The variable domain in full, completed from reference TRBV5-1 and TRBJ2-2, reads KAGVTQTPRYLIKTRGQQVTLSCSPISGHRSVSWYQQTPGQGLQFLFEYFSETQRNKGNFPGRFSGRQFSNSRSEMNVSTLELGDSALYLCASSQQGGERGAGELFFGEGSRLTVL.

This clone was observed a few times. The rearrangement uses TRBV29-1 and TRBJ1-2; D perhaps matches TRBD1 (5 bases). V lost 0 bases and J 8 bases, leaving 13 bases between the germline ends. Germline V gives CDR1 SQVTM, CDR2 ANQGSEA. The CDR3 runs to 13 residues. CDR3 nucleotides: TGCAGCGTTGAAGATCCCGGCTCAGGGGGCTACACCTTC. Protein sequence: CSVEDPGSGGYTF.

The genes are TRBV9 and TRBJ2-7; D not resolved. The CDR3 is 16 residues long. CDR1 is SGDLS, CDR2 YYNGEE, per germline. V lost 0 bases to trimming and J lost 0 bases, with 13 bases between them. The CDR3 DNA sequence: TGTGCCAGCAGCGTAGGTTGGCTCCCCAGCTCCTACGAGCAGTACTTC. Protein sequence: CASSVGWLPSSYEQYF.